This paragraph covers one TCR beta chain sequence. Trimming shortened V by 3 bases and J by 0 bases, and 12 bases separated the two germline ends. CDR1 is KGHSH, CDR2 LQKENI, per germline. The CDR3 spans 16 residues. This entry comes from a study of shared clonotypes between healthy human individuals. Some clones are missing from TCRdb's copy, which holds only in-frame ones; the method was immunoSEQ multiplex PCR. Among approximately 2,000,000 clones listed, 85% to 95% were seen once. This rearrangement joins TRBV18 to TRBJ1-3; unclear D gene. The sequenced sample was naive CD4+ T cells from PBMCs. Subset defined: CD45RA+ positively selected. This receptor was taken from a man younger than 35 in good health. Some clones in this sample may be carry-over from other donors' samples. The CDR3 is CASSPVEFSSGNTIYF. Written as DNA, the CDR3 is TGTGCCAGCTCACCGGTAGAATTTAGCTCTGGAAACACCATATATTTT.